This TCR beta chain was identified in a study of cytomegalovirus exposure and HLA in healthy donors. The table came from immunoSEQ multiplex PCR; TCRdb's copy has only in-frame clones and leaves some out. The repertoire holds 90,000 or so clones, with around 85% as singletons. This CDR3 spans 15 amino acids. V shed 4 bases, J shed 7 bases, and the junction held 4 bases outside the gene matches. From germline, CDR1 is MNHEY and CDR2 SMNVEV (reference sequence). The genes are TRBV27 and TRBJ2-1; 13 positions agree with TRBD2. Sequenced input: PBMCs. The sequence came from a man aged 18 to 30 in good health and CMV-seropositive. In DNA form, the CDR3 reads TGTGCCAGCAGTTCCGGGACTAGCGGGATTAATGAGCAGTTCTTC. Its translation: CASSSGTSGINEQFF.